In its sample, the clone carrying this T cell receptor (beta chain) was seen a few times. Antigen: not known. These data come from a study of PD-1 blockade in classical Hodgkin lymphoma. Study details: Patients were infused with nivolumab 3 mg/kg every 2 weeks. Broader study findings: Partial responders and progressors had significantly lower baseline TCR diversity. A significant rise in TCR diversity by C4D1 was seen for CD4+ but not CD8+ cells.

TCRdb's copy holds only in-frame clones and misses some; the assay was immunoSEQ multiplex PCR. Among 45,000 to 55,000 clones, around 74% were seen once, and the ten largest hold about an eighth. The CDR3 length is 15 residues. V lost 5 bases, J lost 3 bases, and 6 bases stayed unmatched. CDR1 and CDR2 (germline): LNHDA, SQIVND (reference sequence). Sample time point: cycle 4 day 1 (C4D1), after five to seven weeks of nivolumab. Patients all relapsed after autologous stem cell transplantation, and there was variation in brentuximab vedotin exposure. Complete response, partial response or progressive disease constituted the best response categories observed.

The TCR comes from a human donor with classical Hodgkin lymphoma. V and J are TRBV19 and TRBJ1-5, with 8 bases lining up with TRBD1. Source: peripheral blood mononuclear cells (PBMCs), taken before the fourth cycle of nivolumab. In nucleotides, the CDR3 is TGTGCCAGTAGTGTCTCAGGGGGCGACAATCAGCCCCAGCATTTT. Translating gives CASSVSGGDNQPQHF.